The 15 T cell receptor beta chains below were found in one sample sequenced in a study of OX40 agonist ivuxolimab in advanced cancers. The method was immunoSEQ multiplex PCR; TCRdb's version includes in-frame clones alone and lacks a portion of them. Of tens of thousands of clones listed, roughly 89% are singletons. Sequences were derived from CD4+ or CD8+ T cells sorted from blood, sampled in a trial of the OX40 agonist ivuxolimab. The receptors originated from an adult with an advanced solid tumor such as melanoma, head and neck, liver or kidney cancer.

A single count supports this clone. The chain recombines TRBV7-9 with TRBJ2-3, with D uncertain. V gave up 1 base and J gave up 5 bases, with 4 bases separating them. In germline, CDR1 is SEHNR, CDR2 FQNEAQ (reference sequence). The CDR3 totals 12 residues. The DNA for the CDR3 is TGTGCCAGCAGCTTAGTAGGAGATACGCAGTATTTT. The encoded protein is CASSLVGDTQYF.

This chain connects TRBV29-1 to TRBJ1-4; D not resolved. The CDR3 consists of 13 residues. The germline CDR1 and CDR2 sequences are SQVTM and ANQGSEA. V was pared by 7 bases and J by 8 bases, with 17 bases between. CDR3 coding DNA: TGCAGCGGGTCCGGGTTATCACCGGAAAAACTGTTTTTT. Translation gives CSGSGLSPEKLFF.

V is TRBV6-5 and J is TRBJ1-4, with D perhaps TRBD1 (5 bases). The V end lost 8 bases, the J end lost 7 bases, and 14 bases lay between the germline ends. The germline CDR1 and CDR2 sequences are MNHEY and SVGAGI. The CDR3 is made up of 13 amino acids. The CDR3 bases are TGTGCCAGCGGGAGGGGCATCGGTGAAAAACTGTTTTTT. This codes for CASGRGIGEKLFF.

The J gene is TRBJ2-7, the V gene TRBV5-1; D might be TRBD1 (7 bases). Germline V CDR1 and CDR2: SGHRS, YFSETQ. The ends were cut back, 8 bases at V and 1 base at J, with 19 bases in the middle. The CDR3 extends over 15 amino acids. The DNA of the CDR3 is TGCGCCAGTAACCCGGCAGGGGGGCGGTCCTACGAGCAGTACTTC. Its protein product is CASNPAGGRSYEQYF.

This clone was recorded at least ten times. The gene calls are TRBV18 and TRBJ2-1; the match to TRBD2 covers 9 bases. The CDR3 covers 14 residues. V shed 5 bases and J 4 bases; nucleotides not matched to a gene: 3. Germline values: CDR1 KGHSH, CDR2 LQKENI. The CDR3 coding sequence is TGTGCCAGCTCATCGACTAGCGGATACAATGAGCAGTTCTTC. Its translation is CASSSTSGYNEQFF.

The rearrangement joins TRBV6-6 to TRBJ2-7; 10 bases map to TRBD1. The germline V gene has CDR1 MNHNY and CDR2 SVGAGI (reference sequence). The CDR3 spans 15 residues. The V segment lost 5 bases and the J segment 7 bases; nucleotides outside the gene matches: 11. The chain's CDR3 is CASSEPTGGAAEQYF. For the CDR3, the DNA is TGTGCCAGCAGTGAGCCGACAGGGGGCGCGGCTGAGCAGTACTTC.

This clone was picked up one time. V gene TRBV10-3 combines with J gene TRBJ2-1, with 9 positions matching TRBD2. V shed 3 bases, J shed 5 bases, and the junction held 8 bases outside the gene matches. This CDR3 region has 16 residues. Germline V CDR1 and CDR2: ENHRY, SYGVKD. The CDR3 coding sequence is TGTGCCATCAGTGACCTAGCGGGACAGAAGGACAATGAGCAGTTCTTC. Its translation: CAISDLAGQKDNEQFF.

The gene calls are TRBV6-1 and TRBJ1-4, with D unclear. V lost 3 bases and J lost 0, with 8 bases in between. The CDR3 totals 15 residues. Germline values: CDR1 MNHNS, CDR2 SASEGT. The CDR3 DNA reads TGTGCCAGCAGTGAGTTTGGCTCAACTAATGAAAAACTGTTTTTT. Its protein is CASSEFGSTNEKLFF.

Only one count was recorded for this clone. The chain couples TRBV29-1 to TRBJ2-5; D may be TRBD2 (5 bases). Trimming took 6 bases from V and 1 from J, leaving 12 bases between them. Germline V gene lookup returns CDR1 SQVTM and CDR2 ANQGSEA. The CDR3 is made up of 13 amino acids. The CDR3 reads CSVGWTVQETQYF. CDR3 coding DNA: TGCAGCGTGGGATGGACTGTCCAAGAGACCCAGTACTTC.

This clone was observed once. V is TRBV6-1 and J is TRBJ1-5; D ambiguous. This CDR3 has 15 amino acids. V lost 2 bases and J lost 5, with 13 bases in between. The germline V gene has CDR1 MNHNS and CDR2 SASEGT. CDR3 in amino acids: CASSESRGIYQPQHF. The CDR3, as DNA: TGTGCCAGCAGTGAATCCCGGGGAATTTATCAGCCCCAGCATTTT.

This chain joins TRBV7-9 and TRBJ1-2; TRBD1 matches at 10 bases. This CDR3 is 13 amino acids long. The V and J ends lost 6 bases and 6 bases, in that order; junction bases with no gene match: 4. Germline V gene sequence: CDR1 SEHNR, CDR2 FQNEAQ (reference sequence). CDR3 nucleotide sequence: TGTGCCAGCAGGAGTGGGACAGGGGATGGCTACACCTTC. Translating gives CASRSGTGDGYTF. The full variable domain, rest sourced from reference TRBV7-9 and TRBJ1-2, is DTGVSQNPRHKITKRGQNVTFRCDPISEHNRLYWYRQTLGQGPEFLTYFQNEAQLEKSRLLSDRFSAERPKGSFSTLEIQRTEQGDSAMYLCASRSGTGDGYTFGSGTRLTVV.

This sequence joins TRBV7-2 and TRBJ1-1, with D hard to call. V lost 4 bases to trimming and J lost 5 bases, with 8 bases between them. Germline-derived CDR1 and CDR2 are SGHTA and FQGNSA. The CDR3 sequence is 12 residues long. The chain's CDR3 is CASSSNGTEAFF. CDR3 nucleotide sequence: TGTGCCAGCAGCTCGAATGGGACTGAAGCTTTCTTT.

The chain recombines TRBV7-9 with TRBJ2-3, with 8 nucleotides matching TRBD2. Germline loops: CDR1 SEHNR, CDR2 FQNEAQ (reference sequence). The J segment lost 4 bases and the V segment lost 11 bases, leaving 8 bases of the junction unmatched. The CDR3 totals 13 residues. The CDR3 nucleotides read TGTGCCGACGGGCGGGAGGACCCAGATACGCAGTATTTT. The encoded protein is CADGREDPDTQYF.

The rearrangement links TRBV29-1 to TRBJ1-1, with TRBD1 matching over 12 bases. This CDR3 contains 17 residues. Germline CDR1 is SQVTM and CDR2 is ANQGSEA. With V trimmed by 2 bases and J by 3 bases, 10 bases remained unmatched. CDR3 DNA: TGCAGCGTTGAATTATCTCCGGGACAGGGGGCGCACACTGAAGCTTTCTTT. It encodes CSVELSPGQGAHTEAFF.

The CDR3 nucleotides read TGTGCCAGCAGCCAAGATGCAGTTGGCTACACCTTC. The encoded protein is CASSQDAVGYTF. The V and J genes are TRBV27 and TRBJ1-2; no firm D call. CDR3 length: 12 amino acids. Looked up from germline, CDR1 is MNHEY and CDR2 is SMNVEV (reference sequence). The germline V and J ends were trimmed by 6 bases and 7 bases, with 12 bases remaining between them.